Sequencing of this T cell receptor (beta chain) was carried out in a study of beta chain features in type 1 diabetes. About the research overall: Taken together, all samples contributed around 100,000,000 examined sorted cells.

Every donor provided one heparinised blood draw, which averaged roughly 120 mL. Sorting produced populations that all topped 95% purity. The study reverse transcribed the entire isolated RNA, so it sequenced expressed TCRB transcripts. The table came from immunoSEQ multiplex PCR; TCRdb's copy has only in-frame clones and leaves some out. The sample yields a few hundred thousand clones, roughly 17% seen once. The CDR3 is 15 residues long. From germline, CDR1 is SEHNR and CDR2 FQNEAQ (reference sequence). The V gene lost 2 bases and the J gene lost 6 bases, with 16 bases spanning the gap. This clone has more than one count but fewer than ten. Its matching antigen is unknown. General observations from the study: The influence of HLA type on TCRB rearrangement stayed undetermined. TCRB CDR3s from Type 1 diabetes patients were moderately but significantly shorter in all four CD4+ subsets.

The TCR was taken from a man in his thirties or forties with type 1 diabetes. The sequencing input was naive CD4+ T cells from blood. The rearrangement joins TRBV7-9 to TRBJ1-2; D possibly corresponds to TRBD1 (6 bases). CDR3 in amino acids: CASSLSGQGYDGYTF. In DNA form, the CDR3 reads TGTGCCAGCAGCTTATCGGGACAAGGTTACGATGGCTACACCTTC.